This T cell receptor beta chain was recorded in a study of T cell responses to AZD1222 COVID-19 vaccine. Clones were sequenced by immunoSEQ multiplex PCR, and TCRdb holds only the in-frame ones, with some missing. The sample includes 60,000 to 75,000 clones, approximately 83% seen only once; the top ten take about 6.5%. Trimming took off 5 bases at V and 1 base at J, with 11 bases between the two ends. CDR1 is SGHTA, CDR2 FQGNSA, per germline. There are 14 residues in the CDR3. This TCR was sampled from an adult who received the AZD1222 COVID-19 vaccine. Sequenced material: peripheral blood, taken 28 days after the second AZD1222 dose. This rearrangement joins TRBV7-2 to TRBJ1-2; no firm D call. The DNA for the CDR3 is TGTGCCAGCAGCCCCGGACGGGTTAACTATGGCTACACCTTC. Its translation is CASSPGRVNYGYTF.